The 18 T cell receptor beta chains given below trace back to one sample, sequenced in a study of synovial regulatory T cells in juvenile arthritis. TCRdb's copy holds only in-frame clones and misses some; the assay was immunoSEQ multiplex PCR. Recorded for this sample: around 9,900 clones. The material sequenced was Treg cells from blood. Subset noted: remaining (HLA-DR-negative) circulating blood Treg cells. The receptors originated from a donor younger than 30 with juvenile idiopathic arthritis.

The chain couples TRBV10-3 to TRBJ2-7; TCRdb lists TRBD2, though no DNA is available to test this call. Germline V lookup: CDR1 ENHRY, CDR2 SYGVKD. The CDR3 spans 17 residues. The DNA sequence is not available. CDR3 protein: CAIRAGLAGTSYYEQYF.

V gene TRBV7-9 combines with J gene TRBJ2-2; TCRdb selects TRBD2, and the lack of DNA leaves this call unchecked. CDR3 length equals 18 residues. No DNA is given. Germline values: CDR1 SEHNR, CDR2 FQNEAQ (reference sequence). CDR3 loop: CASSPSRGLAGNTGELFF.

The chain has TRBV5-1 and TRBJ1-4. The CDR3 is 13 residues long. The protein alone is recorded here. Germline V gene sequence: CDR1 SGHRS, CDR2 YFSETQ. CDR3 amino acids: CASSLGLEEKLFF.

CDR3: CASSGSGTYEQFF. The chain has TRBV7-2 and TRBJ2-1. Germline V CDR1 and CDR2: SGHTA, FQGNSA. The CDR3 sequence is 13 residues long. The DNA is not on file.

The chain uses TRBV10-3 and TRBJ2-7. This CDR3 is 12 amino acids long. No nucleotide data were recorded. Germline V CDR1 and CDR2: ENHRY, SYGVKD. CDR3 sequence: CAISTRPYEQYF.

The chain uses TRBV7-2 and TRBJ2-7; TCRdb reports TRBD2, a call that lacks DNA to check it against. This CDR3 region has 13 residues. No DNA sequence was recorded. Germline values: CDR1 SGHTA, CDR2 FQGNSA. CDR3 residues: CASSSSGFYEQYF.

The chain is built from TRBV5-1 and TRBJ2-2; the TRBD2 assignment by TCRdb is unverifiable without DNA. Germline-derived CDR1 and CDR2 are SGHRS and YFSETQ. CDR3 size: 15 residues. DNA is not recorded here. This CDR3 reads CASSGGISNTGELFF.

This chain uses TRBV12-5 with TRBJ2-7; TCRdb's D call, TRBD1, is unchecked because there is no DNA. In germline, CDR1 is LGHNT, CDR2 FRNRAP. CDR3 size: 13 residues. A DNA sequence was not provided. The CDR3 loop reads CASSLGQSYEQYF.

The V and J genes are TRBV18 and TRBJ1-2; without DNA, the TCRdb call of TRBD1 cannot be checked. Germline V lookup: CDR1 KGHSH, CDR2 LQKENI. The CDR3 is 16 amino acids. The protein alone is recorded here. The CDR3 sequence is CASSPTPETGLYGYTF.

The rearrangement uses TRBV19 and TRBJ2-1; the D call of TRBD1 rests on TCRdb alone, since no DNA is present to check it. This CDR3 comprises 16 residues. No DNA sequence is on record. Germline V gene sequence: CDR1 LNHDA, CDR2 SQIVND (reference sequence). The chain's CDR3 is CASSALGTGILNEQFF.

This chain connects TRBV6-6 to TRBJ2-7; TCRdb picks TRBD2, but there is no DNA to check that call. The CDR3 is made up of 15 amino acids. There is no recorded DNA. The germline V gene encodes CDR1 MNHNY and CDR2 SVGAGI (reference sequence). CDR3 sequence: CASSYSAGGGYEQYF.

The chain carries TRBV4-3 and TRBJ1-5. The CDR3 is 14 amino acids. There is no recorded DNA. Germline-derived CDR1 and CDR2 are LGHNA and YSLEER. The CDR3 region is CASSQESGAQPQHF.

The rearrangement joins TRBV5-6 to TRBJ1-6; TCRdb's D gene call, TRBD1, goes unchecked for lack of DNA. The CDR3 sequence is 15 residues long. No DNA sequence was recorded. From germline, CDR1 is SGHDT and CDR2 YYEEEE. The CDR3 sequence is CASSPDRSENSPLHF.

The V call is TRBV5-1, the J call TRBJ1-1; TCRdb gives TRBD1 as the D gene, but with no DNA this cannot be confirmed. The CDR3 has 14 amino acids. Only the protein is on record. The V gene's germline CDR1 is SGHRS and CDR2 YFSETQ. The CDR3 sequence is CASSTRQGNTEAFF.

This clone is called medium-sized (0.01 to 0.1%) based on its frequency. The chain carries TRBV5-8 and TRBJ1-4. CDR3 size: 14 residues. DNA is not on record. Germline lookup yields CDR1 SGHTS and CDR2 YDEGEE. The CDR3 reads CASSLTEYNEKLFF.

This chain links TRBV10-1 with TRBJ2-5; lacking DNA, the TRBD1 call made by TCRdb goes unchecked. From germline, CDR1 is WNHNN and CDR2 SYGVQD (reference sequence). The CDR3 has 15 residues. DNA is not recorded here. CDR3 sequence: CASSYGQPPRGTQYF.

This CDR3 reads CASSLTSGNRPRYEQYF. The chain recombines TRBV28 with TRBJ2-7; the TRBD2 assignment by TCRdb is unverifiable without DNA. The CDR3 runs 17 residues. DNA is not on record. The germline V gene has CDR1 MDHEN and CDR2 SYDVKM. Drawing the rest from reference TRBV28 and TRBJ2-7, the complete variable domain is DVKVTQSSRYLVKRTGEKVFLECVQDMDHENMFWYRQDPGLGLRLIYFSYDVKMKEKGDIPEGYSVSREKKERFSLILESASTNQTSMYLCASSLTSGNRPRYEQYFGPGTRLTVT.

Judged by frequency, this clone is medium-sized. J is TRBJ1-2 and V is TRBV5-4. This CDR3 spans 14 amino acids. No DNA is listed. Per the germline V gene, CDR1 is SGHNT and CDR2 is YYREEE (reference sequence). The CDR3 here is CASSTDVGNYGYTF.